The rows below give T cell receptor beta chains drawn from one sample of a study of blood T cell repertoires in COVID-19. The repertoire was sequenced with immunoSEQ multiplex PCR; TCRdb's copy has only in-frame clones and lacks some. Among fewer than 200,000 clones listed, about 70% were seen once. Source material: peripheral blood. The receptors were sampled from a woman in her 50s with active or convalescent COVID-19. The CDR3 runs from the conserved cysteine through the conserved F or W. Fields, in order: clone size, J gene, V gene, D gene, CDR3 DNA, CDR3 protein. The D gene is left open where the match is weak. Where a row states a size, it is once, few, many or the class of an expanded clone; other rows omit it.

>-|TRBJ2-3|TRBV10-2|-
TGCGCCAGCAGTGAAGGGCAGGGGTTCACAGATACGCAGTATTTT
CASSEGQGFTDTQYF
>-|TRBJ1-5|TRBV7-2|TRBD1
TGTGCCAGCAGCTTGTCGGACAGGGGGCTTCAGCCCCAGCATTTT
CASSLSDRGLQPQHF
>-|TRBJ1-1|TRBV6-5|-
TGTGCCAGCACCCACCCGGGTCGCACTGAAGCTTTCTTT
CASTHPGRTEAFF
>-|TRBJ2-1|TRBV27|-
TGTGCCAGCAGTTTATCTTATAATACAAACAATGAGCAGTTCTTC
CASSLSYNTNNEQFF
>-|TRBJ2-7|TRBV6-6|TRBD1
TGTGCCAGCAGTTACTCGGCCGGGACAGGGGGAATCGAGCAGTACTTC
CASSYSAGTGGIEQYF
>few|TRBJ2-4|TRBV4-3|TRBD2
TGCGCCAGCAGCCAAGACTTTAGCGGGAGTAATATTCAGTACTTC
CASSQDFSGSNIQYF
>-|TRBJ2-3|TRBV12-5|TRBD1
TGTGCTAGTGCCCCCCAGGGGGTTGCAGATACGCAGTATTTT
CASAPQGVADTQYF
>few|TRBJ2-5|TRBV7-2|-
TGTGCCAGCAGCCCTAGCGTGGGGGAGACCCAGTACTTC
CASSPSVGETQYF
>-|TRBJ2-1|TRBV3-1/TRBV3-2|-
TGTGCCAGCAGCCAAGATCCTCCTGGACTCGCCTACAATGAGCAGTTCTTC
CASSQDPPGLAYNEQFF
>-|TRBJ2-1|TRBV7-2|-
TGTGCCAGCAGCCCCGGGGGACAGTCCTACAATGAGCAGTTCTTC
CASSPGGQSYNEQFF
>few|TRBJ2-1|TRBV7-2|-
TGTGCCAGCAGCTTAACGGCGGCGGGCTCCTACAATGAGCAGTTCTTC
CASSLTAAGSYNEQFF
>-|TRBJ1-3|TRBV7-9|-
TGTGCCAGCGGGCTATTGGGAAACACCATATATTTT
CASGLLGNTIYF
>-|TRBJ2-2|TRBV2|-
TGTGCCAGCAGTGAAGGGGAGCTCGTCGGGGAGCTGTTTTTT
CASSEGELVGELFF
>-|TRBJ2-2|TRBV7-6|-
TGTGCCAGCAGTTCCGGTTCGGACACCGGGGAGCTGTTTTTT
CASSSGSDTGELFF
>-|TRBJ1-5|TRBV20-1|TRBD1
TGCAGTGCTAGTCCCCCAGGACAGGGCTATAATCAGCCCCAGCATTTT
CSASPPGQGYNQPQHF
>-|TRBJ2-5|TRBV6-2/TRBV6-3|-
TGTGCCAGCAGCCTACCTTCCACGGGGTCAGAGACCCAGTACTTC
CASSLPSTGSETQYF
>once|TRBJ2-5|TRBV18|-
TGTGCCAGCTCACCCACTCGTATAGGGAGTCAAGAGACCCAGTACTTC
CASSPTRIGSQETQYF
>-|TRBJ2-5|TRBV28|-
TGTGCCAGCAGCCTCTACTGGGAGACCCAGTACTTC
CASSLYWETQYF
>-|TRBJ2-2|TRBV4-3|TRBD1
TGCGCCAGCAGCCAAGATCTAGGACAGGGTACCACCGGGGAGCTGTTTTTT
CASSQDLGQGTTGELFF
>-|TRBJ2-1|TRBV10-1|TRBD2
TGCGCCAGCAGGTACCACTGGCGGGGGGACAATGAGCAGTTCTTC
CASRYHWRGDNEQFF
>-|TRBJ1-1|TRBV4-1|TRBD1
TGCGCCAGCAGCCAAGCGCACAGGGGCGGGAACACTGAAGCTTTCTTT
CASSQAHRGGNTEAFF
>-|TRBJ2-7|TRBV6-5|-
TGTGCCAGCCAAAGAGCGGGGACACGGTACTACGAGCAGTACTTC
CASQRAGTRYYEQYF
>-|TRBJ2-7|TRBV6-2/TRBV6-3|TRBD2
TGTGCCAGCAGCTATTACGGACTAGCGGGGGACTCCTACGAGCAGTACTTC
CASSYYGLAGDSYEQYF
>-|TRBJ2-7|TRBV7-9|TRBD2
TGTGCCAGCAGCTTAGCCCTGACTAGCGGAAGCTACGAGCAGTACTTC
CASSLALTSGSYEQYF
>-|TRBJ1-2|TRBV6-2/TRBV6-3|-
TGTGCCAGCAGCGTTACTAACTATGGCTACACCTTC
CASSVTNYGYTF